This is a list of T cell receptor beta chains from one sample in a study of blood T cell repertoires in COVID-19. Using immunoSEQ multiplex PCR, the repertoire was profiled, and TCRdb retains in-frame clones only, with some absent. Among under 200,000 clones, about 85% were seen once, and the ten largest hold 20% to 25%. Source material: peripheral blood. The receptors here all came from a man aged 60 to 75 with active or convalescent COVID-19. Both conserved end residues are part of each CDR3. D genes are given only for firm matches. Some rows have no size entry. The others give once, few or many, or a class for an expanded clone.

j_gene: TRBJ2-3
v_gene: TRBV7-2
abundance: -
d_gene: -
CDR3nt: TGTGCCAGCAGCTTAGCCCCCCACTTCGATACGCAGTATTTT
CDR3aa: CASSLAPHFDTQYF

j_gene: TRBJ2-7
v_gene: TRBV6-5
abundance: -
d_gene: TRBD1
CDR3nt: TGTGCCAGCAGTCCCGACAGGGGATCTTACGAGCAGTACTTC
CDR3aa: CASSPDRGSYEQYF

j_gene: TRBJ1-2
v_gene: TRBV5-6
abundance: -
d_gene: -
CDR3nt: TGTGCCAGCAGCGTTACAGGGTATGGCTACACCTTC
CDR3aa: CASSVTGYGYTF

j_gene: TRBJ1-3
v_gene: TRBV2
abundance: -
d_gene: -
CDR3nt: TGTGCCAGCAGTGAAAGTGGAGCAGCTGGAAACACCATATATTTT
CDR3aa: CASSESGAAGNTIYF

j_gene: TRBJ1-6
v_gene: TRBV6-5
abundance: -
d_gene: -
CDR3nt: TGTGCCAGTAAGACCGTAGCCTCCTATAATTCACCCCTCCACTTT
CDR3aa: CASKTVASYNSPLHF

j_gene: TRBJ2-3
v_gene: TRBV5-1
abundance: -
d_gene: -
CDR3nt: TGCGCCAGCAGCTTGAGCAGGGTAGCCGCTACGCAGTATTTT
CDR3aa: CASSLSRVAATQYF

j_gene: TRBJ2-3
v_gene: TRBV5-5
abundance: -
d_gene: TRBD2
CDR3nt: TGTGCCAGCAGCTTTGGGTTTCTAGCGGGTAGCACAGATACGCAGTATTTT
CDR3aa: CASSFGFLAGSTDTQYF

j_gene: TRBJ1-1
v_gene: TRBV11-1
abundance: -
d_gene: -
CDR3nt: TGTGCCAGCAGCCCCCGGACACGGGGGGCCACTGAAGCTTTCTTT
CDR3aa: CASSPRTRGATEAFF

j_gene: TRBJ1-1
v_gene: TRBV5-8
abundance: -
d_gene: TRBD1
CDR3nt: TGTGCCACCAAATCAGGGGGCGCCGGTGAAGCTTTCTTT
CDR3aa: CATKSGGAGEAFF

j_gene: TRBJ2-1
v_gene: TRBV4-1
abundance: -
d_gene: TRBD1
CDR3nt: TGCGCCAGCAGTTCGACAGGGTTGGGGAATGAGCAGTTCTTC
CDR3aa: CASSSTGLGNEQFF

j_gene: TRBJ2-7
v_gene: TRBV18
abundance: -
d_gene: TRBD1
CDR3nt: TGTGCCAGCTCACCCTACACAGGGGGGTCCTACGAGCAGTACTTC
CDR3aa: CASSPYTGGSYEQYF

j_gene: TRBJ2-5
v_gene: TRBV6-1
abundance: -
d_gene: TRBD1
CDR3nt: TGTGCCAGCAGTGAGGACAGGGTGGAGACCCAGTACTTC
CDR3aa: CASSEDRVETQYF

j_gene: TRBJ2-7
v_gene: TRBV20-1
abundance: -
d_gene: TRBD1
CDR3nt: TGCAGTGCAGTTACAGGGGGGGAGCAGTACTTC
CDR3aa: CSAVTGGEQYF

j_gene: TRBJ1-1
v_gene: TRBV5-1
abundance: -
d_gene: -
CDR3nt: TGCGCCAGCAGCTGGGCCCAGGGTTTTGAAGCTTTCTTT
CDR3aa: CASSWAQGFEAFF

j_gene: TRBJ2-5
v_gene: TRBV5-4
abundance: -
d_gene: -
CDR3nt: TGTGCCAGCAGCTTGGCCACAAAACAAGAGACCCAGTACTTC
CDR3aa: CASSLATKQETQYF

j_gene: TRBJ2-1
v_gene: TRBV18
abundance: -
d_gene: TRBD1
CDR3nt: TGTGCCAGCTCCAGGACAGGGGGCTATTACAATGAGCAGTTCTTC
CDR3aa: CASSRTGGYYNEQFF

j_gene: TRBJ2-2
v_gene: TRBV11-2
abundance: many
d_gene: -
CDR3nt: TGTGCCAGCAGCTCACCCATGGGGAGTTCGAACACCGGGGAGCTGTTTTTT
CDR3aa: CASSSPMGSSNTGELFF

j_gene: TRBJ2-3
v_gene: TRBV5-6
abundance: -
d_gene: -
CDR3nt: TGTGCCAGCAGCTTGCAACGGGGAAGCACAGATACGCAGTATTTT
CDR3aa: CASSLQRGSTDTQYF

j_gene: TRBJ1-6
v_gene: TRBV15
abundance: -
d_gene: TRBD1
CDR3nt: TGTGCCACCAGCAGAGGGACAGGGGGTGGTTCACCCCTCCACTTT
CDR3aa: CATSRGTGGGSPLHF

j_gene: TRBJ2-7
v_gene: TRBV6-6
abundance: -
d_gene: TRBD1
CDR3nt: TGTGCCAGCAGTTACCTTGACAGGGGGGACTACGAGCAGTACTTC
CDR3aa: CASSYLDRGDYEQYF

j_gene: TRBJ2-7
v_gene: TRBV24-1
abundance: -
d_gene: TRBD1
CDR3nt: TGTGCCACCAGTGACCCCGGGACAGGGGACCACGAGCAGTACTTC
CDR3aa: CATSDPGTGDHEQYF

j_gene: TRBJ1-2
v_gene: TRBV4-2
abundance: -
d_gene: TRBD1
CDR3nt: TGTGCCAGCAGCCCCGGGACAGGGGGTCTTGGCTACACCTTC
CDR3aa: CASSPGTGGLGYTF

j_gene: TRBJ2-3
v_gene: TRBV5-6
abundance: -
d_gene: -
CDR3nt: TGTGCCAGCAGCTTGGAGAGGAGGGAAGATACGCAGTATTTT
CDR3aa: CASSLERREDTQYF

j_gene: TRBJ2-5
v_gene: TRBV5-1
abundance: once
d_gene: -
CDR3nt: TGCGCCAGCAGCGTAGGGACACCAGGAGAGACCCAGTACTTC
CDR3aa: CASSVGTPGETQYF

j_gene: TRBJ2-2
v_gene: TRBV5-1
abundance: -
d_gene: -
CDR3nt: TGCGCCAGCAGCTTGGGAGACAGGTCCTCCCGGGAGCTGTTTTTT
CDR3aa: CASSLGDRSSRELFF

j_gene: TRBJ1-1
v_gene: TRBV3-1/TRBV3-2
abundance: -
d_gene: -
CDR3nt: TGTGCCAGCAGCCAAGGAGGGAGGGGCACTGAAGCTTTCTTT
CDR3aa: CASSQGGRGTEAFF

j_gene: TRBJ2-7
v_gene: TRBV21-1
abundance: -
d_gene: -
CDR3nt: TGTGCCAGCAGCAAAGCGCGAAGGGGGTACTTC
CDR3aa: CASSKARRGYF